The present entry profiles one T cell receptor beta chain with its context. Its matching antigen is unknown. This entry belongs to a study of T-cell memory formation after mild COVID-19. The study, taken as a whole, reports: Clones shrinking from day 15 to 85 showed even CD4/CD8 mixes; later expanders tilted CD4+. Researchers report contracting CD4+ clones mostly in CM and EM, with CD8+ clones in EMRA. A second wave of clones peaked on day 37, and their SARS-CoV-2 specificity went unconfirmed. Some SARS-CoV-2-responding clones were already detected in memory before infection.

TCRdb recomputed calls from the 5' RACE reads with MiXCR, one row per CDR3 protein. Of about 560,000 distinct CDR3 sequences listed, about 20% are singletons. Germline CDR1 is MNHEY and CDR2 is SVGAGI. There are 16 residues in the CDR3. J was trimmed by 5 bases and V by 0 bases; bases with no gene match: 6. This sequence originates from an adult woman who had mild COVID-19 (a few samples of this study predate the infection). Cell type and time point are not known. The genes are TRBV6-5 and TRBJ1-1, with 10 bases that match TRBD1. Source material: PBMCs or a T cell subset sorted from them (not recorded which). The CDR3 reads CASSYSPTGGRTEAFF. CDR3 nucleotide sequence: TGTGCCAGCAGTTACTCCCCGACAGGGGGCCGGACTGAAGCTTTCTTT.